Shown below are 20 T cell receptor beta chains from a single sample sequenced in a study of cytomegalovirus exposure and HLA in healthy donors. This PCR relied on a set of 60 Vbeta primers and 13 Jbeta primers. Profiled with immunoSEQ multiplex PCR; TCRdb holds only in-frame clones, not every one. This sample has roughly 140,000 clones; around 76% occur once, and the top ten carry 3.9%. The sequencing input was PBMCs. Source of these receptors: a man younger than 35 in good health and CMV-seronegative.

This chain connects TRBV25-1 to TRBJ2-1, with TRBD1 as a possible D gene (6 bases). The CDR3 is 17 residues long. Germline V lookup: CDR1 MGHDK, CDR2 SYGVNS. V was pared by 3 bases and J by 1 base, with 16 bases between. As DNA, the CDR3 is TGTGCCAGCAGTGAGCCGGGACACTGGAGGTCCTACAATGAGCAGTTCTTC. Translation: CASSEPGHWRSYNEQFF.

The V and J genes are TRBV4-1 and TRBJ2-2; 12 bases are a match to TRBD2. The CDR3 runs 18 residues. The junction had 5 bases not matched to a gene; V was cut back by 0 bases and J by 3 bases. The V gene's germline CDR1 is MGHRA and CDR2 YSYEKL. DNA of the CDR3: TGCGCCAGCAGCCAAGATCCCCTAGCGGGAGGGGACACCGGGGAGCTGTTTTTT. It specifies CASSQDPLAGGDTGELFF.

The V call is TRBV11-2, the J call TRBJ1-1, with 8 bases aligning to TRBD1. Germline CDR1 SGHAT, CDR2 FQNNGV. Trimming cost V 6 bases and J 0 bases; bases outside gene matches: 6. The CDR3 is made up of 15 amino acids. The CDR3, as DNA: TGTGCCAGCAGATCCAGGGGGCCCTTGAACACTGAAGCTTTCTTT. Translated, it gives CASRSRGPLNTEAFF.

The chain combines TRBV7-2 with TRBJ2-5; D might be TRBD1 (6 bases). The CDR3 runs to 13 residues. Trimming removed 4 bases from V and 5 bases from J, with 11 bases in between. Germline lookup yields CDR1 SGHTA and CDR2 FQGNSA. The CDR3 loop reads CASSSTGPETQYF. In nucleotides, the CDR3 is TGTGCCAGCAGCTCTACAGGGCCCGAGACCCAGTACTTC.

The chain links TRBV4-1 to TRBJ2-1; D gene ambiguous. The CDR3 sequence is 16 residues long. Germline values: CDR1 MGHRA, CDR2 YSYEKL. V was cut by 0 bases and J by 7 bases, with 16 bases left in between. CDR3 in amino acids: CASSQEVGDTLNEQFF. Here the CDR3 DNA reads TGCGCCAGCAGCCAAGAGGTTGGAGATACCCTAAATGAGCAGTTCTTC.

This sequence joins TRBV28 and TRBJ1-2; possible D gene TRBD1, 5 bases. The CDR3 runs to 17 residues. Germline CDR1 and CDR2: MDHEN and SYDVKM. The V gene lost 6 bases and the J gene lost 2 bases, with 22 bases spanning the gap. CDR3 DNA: TGTGCCAGCAGCCTTGGGCAGGCGGGGGGGTCCAACTATGGCTACACCTTC. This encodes CASSLGQAGGSNYGYTF.

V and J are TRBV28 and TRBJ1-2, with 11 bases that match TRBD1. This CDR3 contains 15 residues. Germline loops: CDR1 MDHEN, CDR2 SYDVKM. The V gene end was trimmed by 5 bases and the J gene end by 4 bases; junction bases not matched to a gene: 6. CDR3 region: CASSVTGTGGYGYTF. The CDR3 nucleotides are TGTGCCAGCAGTGTGACCGGGACAGGGGGCTATGGCTACACCTTC.

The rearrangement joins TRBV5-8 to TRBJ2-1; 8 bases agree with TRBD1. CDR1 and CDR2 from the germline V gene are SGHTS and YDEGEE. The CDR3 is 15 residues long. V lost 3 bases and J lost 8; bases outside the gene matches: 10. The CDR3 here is CASSSRDRRSHEQFF. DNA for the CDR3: TGTGCCAGCAGCTCCCGGGACAGGCGGTCCCATGAGCAGTTCTTC. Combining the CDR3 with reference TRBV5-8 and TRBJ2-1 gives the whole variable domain EAGVTQSPTHLIKTRGQQATLRCSPISGHTSVYWYQQALGLGLQFLLWYDEGEERNRGNFPPRFSGRQFPNYSSELNVNALELEDSALYLCASSSRDRRSHEQFFGPGTRLTVL.

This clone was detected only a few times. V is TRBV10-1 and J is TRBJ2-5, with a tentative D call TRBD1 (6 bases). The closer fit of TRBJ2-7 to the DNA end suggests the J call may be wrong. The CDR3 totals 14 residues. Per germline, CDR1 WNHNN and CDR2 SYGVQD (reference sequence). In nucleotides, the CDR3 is TGCGCCAGCAGTGAGTGGGGGCGATCCTACGAGCAGTACTTC. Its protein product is CASSEWGRSYEQYF.

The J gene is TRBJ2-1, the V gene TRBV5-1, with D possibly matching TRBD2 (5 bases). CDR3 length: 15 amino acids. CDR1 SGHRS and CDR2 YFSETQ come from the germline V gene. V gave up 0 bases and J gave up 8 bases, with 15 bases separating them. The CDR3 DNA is TGCGCCAGCAGCTTGGCACTCCCGAGGGTCGATGAGCAGTTCTTC. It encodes CASSLALPRVDEQFF. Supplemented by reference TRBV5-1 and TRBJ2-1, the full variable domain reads KAGVTQTPRYLIKTRGQQVTLSCSPISGHRSVSWYQQTPGQGLQFLFEYFSETQRNKGNFPGRFSGRQFSNSRSEMNVSTLELGDSALYLCASSLALPRVDEQFFGPGTRLTVL.

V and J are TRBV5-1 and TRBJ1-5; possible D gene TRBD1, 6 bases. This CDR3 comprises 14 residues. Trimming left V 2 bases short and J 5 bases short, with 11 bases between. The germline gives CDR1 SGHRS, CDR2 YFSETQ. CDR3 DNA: TGCGCCAGCAGCTTAGGGGACACCCATCAGCCCCAGCATTTT. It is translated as CASSLGDTHQPQHF.

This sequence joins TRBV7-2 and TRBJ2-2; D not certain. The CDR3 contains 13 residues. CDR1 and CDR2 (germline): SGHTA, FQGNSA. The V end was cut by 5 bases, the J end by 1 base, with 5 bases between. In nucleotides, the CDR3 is TGTGCCAGCAGCGAGAGGAACACCGGGGAGCTGTTTTTT. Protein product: CASSERNTGELFF.

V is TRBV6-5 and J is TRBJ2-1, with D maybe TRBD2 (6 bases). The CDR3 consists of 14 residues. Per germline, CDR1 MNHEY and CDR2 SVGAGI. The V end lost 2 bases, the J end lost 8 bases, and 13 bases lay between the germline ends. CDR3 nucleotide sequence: TGTGCCAGCAGTTACGTCGGGAGCGGGCATGAGCAGTTCTTC. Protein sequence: CASSYVGSGHEQFF.

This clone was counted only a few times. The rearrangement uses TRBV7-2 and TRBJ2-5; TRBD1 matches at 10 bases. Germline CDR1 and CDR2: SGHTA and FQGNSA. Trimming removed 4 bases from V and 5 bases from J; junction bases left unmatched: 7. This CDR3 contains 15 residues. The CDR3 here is CASSWQTGGRETQYF. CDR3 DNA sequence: TGTGCCAGCAGCTGGCAGACAGGGGGCAGGGAGACCCAGTACTTC.

Written as DNA, the CDR3 is TGTGCCAGCAAAGGGGAGGGCCTTACCTACGAGCAGTACTTC. Translation: CASKGEGLTYEQYF. The chain uses TRBV27 and TRBJ2-7; 7 positions agree with TRBD2. Germline CDR1 reads MNHEY; CDR2 reads SMNVEV (reference sequence). With 7 bases clipped from V and 2 bases from J, the junction kept 8 bases outside the gene matches. The CDR3 is made up of 14 amino acids.

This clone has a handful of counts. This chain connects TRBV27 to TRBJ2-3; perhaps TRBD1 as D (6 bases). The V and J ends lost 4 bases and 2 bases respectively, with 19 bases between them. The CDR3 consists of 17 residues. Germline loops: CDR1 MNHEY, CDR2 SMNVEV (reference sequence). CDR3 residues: CASSSSSGRGITDTQYF. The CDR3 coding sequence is TGTGCCAGCAGTTCCTCGAGCGGCAGGGGAATCACAGATACGCAGTATTTT.

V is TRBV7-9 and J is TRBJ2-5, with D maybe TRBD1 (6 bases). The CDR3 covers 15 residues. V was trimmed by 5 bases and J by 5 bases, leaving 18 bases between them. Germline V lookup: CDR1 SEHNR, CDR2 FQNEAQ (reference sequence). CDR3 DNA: TGTGCCAGCAGCCCGCGGACAGCGGCGTCCGAGACCCAGTACTTC. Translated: CASSPRTAASETQYF.

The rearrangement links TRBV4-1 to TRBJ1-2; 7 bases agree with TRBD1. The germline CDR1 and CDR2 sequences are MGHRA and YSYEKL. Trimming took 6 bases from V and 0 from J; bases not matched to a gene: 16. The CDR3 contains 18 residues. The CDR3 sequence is CASRSWGQTDNANYGYTF. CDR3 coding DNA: TGCGCCAGCAGATCCTGGGGACAGACCGACAACGCTAACTATGGCTACACCTTC.

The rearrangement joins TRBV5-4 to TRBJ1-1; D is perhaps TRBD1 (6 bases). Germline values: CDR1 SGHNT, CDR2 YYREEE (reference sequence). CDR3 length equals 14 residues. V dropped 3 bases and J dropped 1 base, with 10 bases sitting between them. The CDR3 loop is CASSWDTENTEAFF. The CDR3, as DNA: TGTGCCAGCAGCTGGGACACCGAGAACACTGAAGCTTTCTTT.

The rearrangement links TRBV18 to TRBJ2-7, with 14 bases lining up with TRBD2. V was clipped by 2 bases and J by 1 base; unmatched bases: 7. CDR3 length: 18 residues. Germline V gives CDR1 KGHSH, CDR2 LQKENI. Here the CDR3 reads CASSPAGLAGARSYEQYF. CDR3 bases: TGTGCCAGCTCACCAGCGGGACTAGCGGGAGCCCGATCCTACGAGCAGTACTTC.